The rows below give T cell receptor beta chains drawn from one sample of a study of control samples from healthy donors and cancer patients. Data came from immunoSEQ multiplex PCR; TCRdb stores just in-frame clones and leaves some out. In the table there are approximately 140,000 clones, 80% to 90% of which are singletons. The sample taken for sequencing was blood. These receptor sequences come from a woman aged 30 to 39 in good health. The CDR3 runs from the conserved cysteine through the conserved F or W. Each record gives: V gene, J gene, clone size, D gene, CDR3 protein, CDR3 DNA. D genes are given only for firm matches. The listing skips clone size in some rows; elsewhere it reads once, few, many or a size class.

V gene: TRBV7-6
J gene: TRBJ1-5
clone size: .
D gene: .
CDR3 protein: CASSAEGYGNQPQHF
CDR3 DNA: TGTGCCAGCAGCGCGGAGGGTTACGGCAATCAGCCCCAGCATTTT

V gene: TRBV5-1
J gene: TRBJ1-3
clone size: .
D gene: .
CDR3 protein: CASSLAGTLAPGNTIYF
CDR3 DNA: TGCGCCAGCAGCTTAGCCGGGACTCTGGCTCCTGGAAACACCATATATTTT

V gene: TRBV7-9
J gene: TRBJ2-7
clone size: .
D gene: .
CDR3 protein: CASSLAWGPNDEQYF
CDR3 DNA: TGTGCCAGCAGCTTAGCTTGGGGGCCCAACGACGAGCAGTACTTC

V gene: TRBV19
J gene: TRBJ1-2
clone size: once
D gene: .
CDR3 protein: CASSPRTAGGGGYTF
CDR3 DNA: TGTGCCAGTAGTCCCCGGACAGCCGGCGGTGGTGGCTACACCTTC

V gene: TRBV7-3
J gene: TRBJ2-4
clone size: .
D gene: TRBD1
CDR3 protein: CASSLRPPWGQQVPLVAKNIQYF
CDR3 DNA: TGTGCCAGCAGCTTAAGACCCCCCTGGGGACAGCAAGTTCCTTTGGTAGCCAAAAACATTCAGTACTTC

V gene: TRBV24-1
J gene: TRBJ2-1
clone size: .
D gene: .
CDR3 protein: CATSDLVGLSYNEQFF
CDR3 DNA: TGTGCCACCAGTGATTTGGTTGGGCTCTCCTACAATGAGCAGTTCTTC

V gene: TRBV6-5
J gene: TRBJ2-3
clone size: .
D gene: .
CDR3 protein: CASSYDRNTDTQYF
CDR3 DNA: TGTGCCAGCAGTTACGACAGAAACACAGATACGCAGTATTTT

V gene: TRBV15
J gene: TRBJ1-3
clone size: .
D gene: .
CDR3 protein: CATSRDELKSGNTIYF
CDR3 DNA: TGTGCCACCAGCAGAGATGAACTAAAGTCCGGAAACACCATATATTTT

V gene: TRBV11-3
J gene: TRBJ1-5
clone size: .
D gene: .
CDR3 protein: CASSLAVVPRNQPQHF
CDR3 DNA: TGTGCCAGCAGCTTAGCTGTGGTCCCCCGGAATCAGCCCCAGCATTTT

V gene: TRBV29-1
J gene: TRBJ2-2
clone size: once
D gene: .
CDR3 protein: CSVDGNTGELFF
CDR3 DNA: TGCAGCGTTGACGGGAACACCGGGGAGCTGTTTTTT

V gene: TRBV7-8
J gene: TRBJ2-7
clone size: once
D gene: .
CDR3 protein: CASSSSRYEQYF
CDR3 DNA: TGTGCCAGCAGCTCGAGCAGGTACGAGCAGTACTTC

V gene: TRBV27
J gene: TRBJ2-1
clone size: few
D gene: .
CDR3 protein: CASSYREGAGEQFF
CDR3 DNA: TGTGCCAGCAGTTATCGGGAGGGGGCCGGTGAGCAGTTCTTC

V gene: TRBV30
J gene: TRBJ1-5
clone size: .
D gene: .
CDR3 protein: CAWRGPASNQPQHF
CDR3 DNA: TGTGCCTGGAGGGGGCCAGCTAGCAATCAGCCCCAGCATTTT

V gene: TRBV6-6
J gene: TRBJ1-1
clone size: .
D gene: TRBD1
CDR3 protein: CASSYPATGSTEAFF
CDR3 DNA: TGTGCCAGCAGTTACCCGGCGACAGGGAGCACTGAAGCTTTCTTT

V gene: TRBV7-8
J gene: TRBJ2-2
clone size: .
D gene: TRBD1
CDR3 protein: CASKPQGTGELFF
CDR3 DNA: TGTGCCAGCAAACCACAGGGGACCGGGGAGCTGTTTTTT

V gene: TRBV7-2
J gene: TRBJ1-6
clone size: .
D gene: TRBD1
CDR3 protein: CASSLAGGDSSNSPLHF
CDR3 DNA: TGTGCCAGCAGCTTAGCGGGGGGGGACAGTTCTAATTCACCCCTCCACTTT

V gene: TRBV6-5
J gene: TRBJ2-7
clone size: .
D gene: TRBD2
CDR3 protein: CASRNQLAGAHEQYF
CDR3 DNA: TGTGCCAGCAGAAACCAACTAGCGGGAGCCCACGAGCAGTACTTC

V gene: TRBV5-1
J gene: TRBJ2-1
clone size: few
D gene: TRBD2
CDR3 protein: CASSLVASGGEQFF
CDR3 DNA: TGCGCCAGCAGCTTGGTGGCTAGCGGGGGTGAGCAGTTCTTC

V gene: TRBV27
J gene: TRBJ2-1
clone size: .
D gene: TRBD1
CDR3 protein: CASSPSRDSNNEQFF
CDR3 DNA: TGTGCCAGCAGTCCCTCCCGGGACAGCAACAATGAGCAGTTCTTC

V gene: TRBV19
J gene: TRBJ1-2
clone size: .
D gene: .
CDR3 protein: CASSANRDYNYGYTF
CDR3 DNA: TGTGCCAGTAGTGCAAACAGGGACTATAACTATGGCTACACCTTC

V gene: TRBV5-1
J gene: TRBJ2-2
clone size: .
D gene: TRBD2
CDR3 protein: CASSSLALANTGELFF
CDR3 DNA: TGCGCCAGCAGCTCACTAGCGCTTGCGAACACCGGGGAGCTGTTTTTT

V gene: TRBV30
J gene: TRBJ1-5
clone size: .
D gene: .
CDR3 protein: CAWSAQGREPQHF
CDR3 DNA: TGTGCCTGGAGTGCTCAGGGGCGGGAGCCCCAGCATTTT

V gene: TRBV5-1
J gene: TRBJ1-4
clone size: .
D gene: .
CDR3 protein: CASSDEGSANEKLFF
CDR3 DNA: TGCGCCAGCAGCGACGAGGGGTCGGCTAATGAAAAACTGTTTTTT

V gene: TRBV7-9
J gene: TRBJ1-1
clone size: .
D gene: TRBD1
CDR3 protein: CASSSDRGSNTEAFF
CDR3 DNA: TGTGCCAGCAGCTCGGACAGGGGATCGAACACTGAAGCTTTCTTT

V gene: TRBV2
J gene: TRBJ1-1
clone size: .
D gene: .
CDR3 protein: CASFSGRVVVDTEAFF
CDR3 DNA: TGTGCCAGCTTCTCGGGAAGAGTGGTTGTGGACACTGAAGCTTTCTTT

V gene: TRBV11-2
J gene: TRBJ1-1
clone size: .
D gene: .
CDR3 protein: CASSSQGGTEAFF
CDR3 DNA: TGTGCCAGCAGCTCGCAGGGTGGCACTGAAGCTTTCTTT

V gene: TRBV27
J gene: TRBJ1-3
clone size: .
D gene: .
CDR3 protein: CASSLRLGNTIYF
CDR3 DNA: TGTGCCAGCAGTTTGCGACTCGGAAACACCATATATTTT

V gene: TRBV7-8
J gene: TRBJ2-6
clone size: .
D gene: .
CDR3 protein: CASSLVVGPGANVLTF
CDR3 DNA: TGTGCCAGCAGCTTAGTTGTCGGGCCTGGGGCCAACGTCCTGACTTTC

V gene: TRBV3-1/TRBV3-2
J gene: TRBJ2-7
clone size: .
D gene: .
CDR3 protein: CASSQEGGTHEQYF
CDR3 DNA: TGTGCCAGCAGCCAAGAAGGGGGAACCCACGAGCAGTACTTC

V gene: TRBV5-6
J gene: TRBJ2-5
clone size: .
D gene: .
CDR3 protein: CASLPLRAQETQYF
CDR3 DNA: TGTGCCAGCCTGCCGTTGAGGGCCCAAGAGACCCAGTACTTC

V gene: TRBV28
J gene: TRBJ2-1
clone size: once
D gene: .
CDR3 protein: CASRSSVGEQFF
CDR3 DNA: TGTGCCAGCAGGTCTAGCGTCGGGGAGCAGTTCTTC

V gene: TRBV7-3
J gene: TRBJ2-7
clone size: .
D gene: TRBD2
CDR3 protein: CASSSWGGVREQYF
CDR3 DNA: TGTGCCAGCAGCTCCTGGGGGGGTGTAAGGGAGCAGTACTTC

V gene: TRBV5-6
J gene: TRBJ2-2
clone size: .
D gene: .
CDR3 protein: CASSFIPILGDSGELFF
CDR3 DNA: TGTGCCAGCAGCTTTATTCCCATATTGGGGGACTCCGGGGAGCTGTTTTTT

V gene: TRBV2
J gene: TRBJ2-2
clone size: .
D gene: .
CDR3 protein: CASNGGNTGELFF
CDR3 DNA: TGTGCCAGCAACGGCGGGAACACCGGGGAGCTGTTTTTT

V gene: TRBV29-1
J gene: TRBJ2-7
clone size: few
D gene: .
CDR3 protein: CSVLQTGRYEQYF
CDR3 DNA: TGCAGCGTTCTTCAGACAGGGAGGTACGAGCAGTACTTC

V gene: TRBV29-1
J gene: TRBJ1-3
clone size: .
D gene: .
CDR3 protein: CSVEDPSTIYF
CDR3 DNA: TGCAGCGTTGAAGACCCCTCCACCATATATTTT

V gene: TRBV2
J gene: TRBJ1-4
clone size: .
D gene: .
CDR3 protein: CASNEEGRNEKLFF
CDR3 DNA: TGTGCCAGCAATGAAGAGGGGCGGAATGAAAAACTGTTTTTT

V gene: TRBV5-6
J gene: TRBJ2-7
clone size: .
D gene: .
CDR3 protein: CASSPTYSYEQYF
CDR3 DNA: TGTGCCAGCAGTCCGACGTACTCCTACGAGCAGTACTTC

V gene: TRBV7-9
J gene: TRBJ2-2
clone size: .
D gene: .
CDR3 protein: CASSLRDTGELFF
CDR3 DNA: TGTGCCAGCAGCTTGCGGGACACCGGGGAGCTGTTTTTT

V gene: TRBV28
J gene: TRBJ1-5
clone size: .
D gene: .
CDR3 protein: CASSYPGAGGGNQPQHF
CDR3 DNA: TGTGCCAGCAGTTACCCGGGGGCCGGAGGTGGCAATCAGCCCCAGCATTTT

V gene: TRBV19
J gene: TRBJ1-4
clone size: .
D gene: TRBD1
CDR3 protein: CASSWDRGPSTNEKLFF
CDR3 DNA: TGTGCCAGTAGTTGGGACAGGGGGCCATCAACTAATGAAAAACTGTTTTTT

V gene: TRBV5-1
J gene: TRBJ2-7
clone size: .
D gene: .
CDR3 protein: CASSLTGPITYEQYF
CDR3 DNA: TGCGCCAGCAGCCTTACCGGGCCGATAACCTACGAGCAGTACTTC

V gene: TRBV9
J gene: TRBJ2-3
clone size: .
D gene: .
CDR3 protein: CASSADRRRSADTQYF
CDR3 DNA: TGTGCCAGCAGCGCTGACAGGCGGAGATCAGCAGATACGCAGTATTTT

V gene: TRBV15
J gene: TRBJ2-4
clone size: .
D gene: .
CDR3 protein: CATSSLGGTRNIQYF
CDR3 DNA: TGTGCCACCAGCAGTTTAGGAGGGACTCGGAACATTCAGTACTTC

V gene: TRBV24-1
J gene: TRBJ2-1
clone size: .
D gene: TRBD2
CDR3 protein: CATSDPSGRSHNEQFF
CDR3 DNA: TGTGCCACCAGTGACCCTAGCGGGAGGTCCCACAATGAGCAGTTCTTC

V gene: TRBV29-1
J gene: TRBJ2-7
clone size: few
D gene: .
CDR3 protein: CSVEEGGQYF
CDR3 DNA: TGCAGCGTTGAAGAGGGAGGGCAGTACTTC

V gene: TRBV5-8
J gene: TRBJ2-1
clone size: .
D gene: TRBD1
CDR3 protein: CASTNGQGHNEQFF
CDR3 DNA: TGTGCCAGCACTAACGGACAGGGACACAATGAGCAGTTCTTC

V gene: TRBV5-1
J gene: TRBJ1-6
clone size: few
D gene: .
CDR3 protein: CASSLGGGRGDSPLHF
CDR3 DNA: TGCGCCAGCAGCTTGGGCGGGGGGCGAGGAGACTCACCCCTCCACTTT

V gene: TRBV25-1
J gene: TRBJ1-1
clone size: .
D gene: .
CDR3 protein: CASSDGAGTEAFF
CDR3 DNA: TGTGCCAGCAGTGATGGGGCAGGCACTGAAGCTTTCTTT